These T cell receptor beta chains were read from a single sample in a study of cytomegalovirus exposure and HLA in healthy donors. The method was immunoSEQ multiplex PCR; TCRdb's version includes in-frame clones alone and lacks a portion of them. Across roughly 64,000 clones, the top ten clones capture about 3.6% of the sample. The sequencing input was PBMCs. These receptors all stem from a young woman in good health and CMV-seronegative. CDR3s include the opening cysteine and the closing phenylalanine or tryptophan. D genes are given only for firm matches.

V gene,D gene,J gene,CDR3 DNA,CDR3 protein
TRBV19,TRBD2,TRBJ2-5,TGTGCCAGTAGTGCACTAGCGGCCAACCAAGAGACCCAGTACTTC,CASSALAANQETQYF
TRBV6-5,TRBD1,TRBJ1-2,TGTGCCAGCAGTTCCCCGGGACAGCGGAGAGGAGGCTACACCTTC,CASSSPGQRRGGYTF
TRBV27,TRBD1,TRBJ1-1,TGTGCCAGCAGCCTCGACAGGGTGAACACTGAAGCTTTCTTT,CASSLDRVNTEAFF
TRBV5-1,TRBD1,TRBJ2-3,TGCGCCAGCAGCTCTAGGACAGGGACCGATACGCAGTATTTT,CASSSRTGTDTQYF
TRBV9,.,TRBJ1-2,TGTGCCAGCAGCGGACCGGGGGGCTACACCTTC,CASSGPGGYTF
TRBV4-1,TRBD1,TRBJ2-7,TGCGCCAGCAGCCGATTAGGACAGGGGGCTGCCTACGAGCAGTACTTC,CASSRLGQGAAYEQYF
TRBV6-1,.,TRBJ1-2,TGTGCCAGCAGTGTTAGCGGGGGCGACTATGGCTACACCTTC,CASSVSGGDYGYTF
TRBV30,TRBD2,TRBJ2-7,TGTGCCTGGAGTGTCCGGCTAGCGGGAGTCTACGAGCAGTACTTC,CAWSVRLAGVYEQYF
TRBV4-1,TRBD1,TRBJ2-7,TGCGCCAGCAGCCAAGCGTTCACCGGGACAGACTACGAGCAGTACTTC,CASSQAFTGTDYEQYF
TRBV7-2,.,TRBJ2-5,TGTGCCAGCAGCTTAGATCTTACTCCAGAGACCCAGTACTTC,CASSLDLTPETQYF
TRBV30,TRBD2,TRBJ2-7,TGTGCCTGGAGTCGGGCGGGAGGCCCCTACGAGCAGTACTTC,CAWSRAGGPYEQYF
TRBV25-1,TRBD2,TRBJ2-2,TGTGCCAGTAGACTAGCGGGAAACACCGGGGAGCTGTTTTTT,CASRLAGNTGELFF
TRBV5-1,.,TRBJ1-1,TGCGCCAGCAGCTTACATAGCTTCGGGAGATCCCCCATGAACACTGAAGCTTTCTTT,CASSLHSFGRSPMNTEAFF
TRBV6-6,TRBD1,TRBJ1-2,TGTGCCAGCAGTTACGGGACAGGGGAGGGCTACACCTTC,CASSYGTGEGYTF
TRBV25-1,.,TRBJ2-7,TGTGCCAGCAGTGAGGGGGGGGGCAGGGGACCTCCCTACGAGCAGTACTTC,CASSEGGGRGPPYEQYF
TRBV9,.,TRBJ1-6,TGTGCCAGCAGCGTGTCTAATGGGGAGAGTTCACCCCTCCACTTT,CASSVSNGESSPLHF
TRBV7-2,TRBD1,TRBJ1-1,TGTGCCAGCAGCTCTAGGGACAGGGATGCAGCTTTCTTT,CASSSRDRDAAFF
TRBV5-1,TRBD1,TRBJ2-7,TGCGCCAGCAGCTCTTACATGGGGACAGGGGGGATAAGGGACTACGAGCAGTACTTC,CASSSYMGTGGIRDYEQYF
TRBV2,.,TRBJ1-1,TGTGCCAGCAGTGAGATGTCCGGGTATACTGAAGCTTTCTTT,CASSEMSGYTEAFF
TRBV7-9,TRBD1,TRBJ1-1,TGTGCCAGCAGCACCGGACAGGCGACCACTGAAGCTTTCTTT,CASSTGQATTEAFF
TRBV9,TRBD2,TRBJ2-3,TGTGCCAGCAGCGTATCCCCCGGGGGGGCTGGGGGAGATACGCAGTATTTT,CASSVSPGGAGGDTQYF
TRBV18,TRBD1,TRBJ1-1,TGTGCCAGCGCACCTGGGACAGGGGACTATGCCACTGAAGCTTTCTTT,CASAPGTGDYATEAFF
TRBV5-5,TRBD1,TRBJ1-2,TGTGCCAGCAGTCACCAGGGGGACTATGGCTACACCTTC,CASSHQGDYGYTF
TRBV28,TRBD1,TRBJ1-5,TGTGCCAGCAGTTCGACAGGGAGTCAGCCCCAGCATTTT,CASSSTGSQPQHF
TRBV25-1,TRBD1,TRBJ2-7,TGTGCCAGCAGTGAATCTCGGGGACAGGGGGTATTCGACGAGCAGTACTTC,CASSESRGQGVFDEQYF
TRBV7-9,TRBD2,TRBJ2-5,TGTGCCAGCACCGAACTAGCGGGTCCCCAAGAGACCCAGTACTTC,CASTELAGPQETQYF
TRBV29-1,.,TRBJ2-5,TGCAGCGTCGAAGGGGGGAGGCAAGAGACCCAGTACTTC,CSVEGGRQETQYF
TRBV28,TRBD1,TRBJ2-4,TGTGCCAGCAGAACAACAGGGGTGAAAAACATTCAGTACTTC,CASRTTGVKNIQYF
TRBV5-1,.,TRBJ1-1,TGCGCCAGCAGCCGGGGAGGGGAGTTGACTGAAGCTTTCTTT,CASSRGGELTEAFF
TRBV4-1,.,TRBJ2-1,TGCGCCAGCAGCCAAGATCGCAGCGGTGGCGAGATGATCGATGAGCAGTTCTTC,CASSQDRSGGEMIDEQFF
TRBV5-5,TRBD2,TRBJ2-7,TGTGCCAGCAGCGTGATAGCGGGACACGAGCAGTACTTC,CASSVIAGHEQYF
TRBV4-1,TRBD2,TRBJ2-7,TGCGCCAGCAGCCGGACTAGCGGGGTCCTTTCCTACGAGCAGTACTTC,CASSRTSGVLSYEQYF
TRBV4-1,TRBD2,TRBJ2-1,TGCGCCAGCAGCCAAGAATGGGGACTAGCGGGTGAGAGCTCCTACAATGAGCAGTTCTTC,CASSQEWGLAGESSYNEQFF
TRBV7-9,.,TRBJ2-1,TGTGCCAGCAGCTTAGTAGATCTAGCCAATGAGCAGTTCTTC,CASSLVDLANEQFF
TRBV19,.,TRBJ1-2,TGTGCCAGTAGTATAGACTCCCGACAGTTCTATGGCTACACCTTC,CASSIDSRQFYGYTF
TRBV27,.,TRBJ1-2,TGTGCCAGCCGGGGGGTAGCTAACTATGGCTACACCTTC,CASRGVANYGYTF
TRBV10-3,TRBD1,TRBJ1-6,TGTGCCATCAGTGACGAGAGGATGCAGGCAGGGGGATCACCCCTCCACTTT,CAISDERMQAGGSPLHF
TRBV28,.,TRBJ1-5,TGTGCCAGCACCTATCCAGGTTACCAAAGCAATCAGCCCCAGCATTTT,CASTYPGYQSNQPQHF
TRBV25-1,.,TRBJ1-1,TGTGCCAGCAGTGATCCCAGAGGGGAGGCTGAAGCTTTCTTT,CASSDPRGEAEAFF
TRBV29-1,TRBD1,TRBJ1-4,TGCAGCGGGGGACAGCATAATGAAAAACTGTTTTTT,CSGGQHNEKLFF
TRBV6-5,TRBD1,TRBJ1-2,TGTGCCAGCAGTTACTCTGAGGGGGCTGGCTACACCTTC,CASSYSEGAGYTF
TRBV25-1,.,TRBJ1-1,TGTGCCAGCAGTGAATGGGGCAGGGAGGGAATGAACACTGAAGCTTTCTTT,CASSEWGREGMNTEAFF
TRBV30,TRBD1,TRBJ1-1,TGTGCCTTAGGGACAGCCACTGAAGCTTTCTTT,CALGTATEAFF
TRBV6-5,TRBD2,TRBJ2-5,TGTGCCAGCAGTTACCTAGCGGGGGGTGGGCAAGAGACCCAGTACTTC,CASSYLAGGGQETQYF
TRBV29-1,.,TRBJ2-2,TGCAGCGTTGAAGGGGGCCAGGCCGGGGAGCTGTTTTTT,CSVEGGQAGELFF
TRBV6-5,TRBD1,TRBJ2-2,TGTGCCAGCACCCTCGGCCAGGGGGCGTCCGGGGAGCTGTTTTTT,CASTLGQGASGELFF
TRBV4-1,.,TRBJ2-7,TGCGCCAGCAGCCCCCATGAGCAGTACTTC,CASSPHEQYF
TRBV7-9,.,TRBJ2-7,TGTGCCAGCAGCTTTCTGACTGGTGCCTTTAGCGAGCAGTACTTC,CASSFLTGAFSEQYF
TRBV4-1,.,TRBJ1-1,TGCGCCAGCAGCCACGTGAACACTGAAGCTTTCTTT,CASSHVNTEAFF
TRBV6-5,TRBD1,TRBJ1-5,TGTGCCAGCAGTATGACAGGGGTCGGTCAGCCCCAGCATTTT,CASSMTGVGQPQHF
TRBV6-4,TRBD1,TRBJ2-3,TGTGCCAGCGGCACAGGGGCGGTGGATACGCAGTATTTT,CASGTGAVDTQYF
TRBV6-5,TRBD1,TRBJ1-3,TGTGCCAGCAGTCTCAGGGGGCGTGGAAACACCATATATTTT,CASSLRGRGNTIYF
TRBV29-1,TRBD1,TRBJ2-7,TGCAGCGCTGGGACAGGGCCCCACGAGCAGTACTTC,CSAGTGPHEQYF
TRBV4-1,.,TRBJ1-2,TGCGCCAGCAGCCAAGATTGGCGCACCTACAGTACCTTC,CASSQDWRTYSTF